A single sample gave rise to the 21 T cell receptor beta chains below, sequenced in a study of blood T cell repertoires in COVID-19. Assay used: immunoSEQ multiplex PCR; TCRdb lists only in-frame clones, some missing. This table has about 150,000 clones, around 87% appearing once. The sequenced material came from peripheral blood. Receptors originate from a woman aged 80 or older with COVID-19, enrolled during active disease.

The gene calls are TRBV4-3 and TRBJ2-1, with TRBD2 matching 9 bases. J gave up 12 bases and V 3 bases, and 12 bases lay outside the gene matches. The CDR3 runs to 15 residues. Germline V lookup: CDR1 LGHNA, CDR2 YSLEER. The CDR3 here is CASSHLREGLFGQFF. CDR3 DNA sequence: TGCGCCAGCAGCCATTTGCGGGAGGGCCTCTTTGGGCAGTTCTTC.

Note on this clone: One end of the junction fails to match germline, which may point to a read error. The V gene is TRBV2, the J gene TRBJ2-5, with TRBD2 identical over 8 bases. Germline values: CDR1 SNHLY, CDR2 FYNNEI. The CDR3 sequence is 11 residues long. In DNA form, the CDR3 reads TGTGCCAGCAGTGACTGGACTAGCAATCACTTC. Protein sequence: CASSDWTSNHF.

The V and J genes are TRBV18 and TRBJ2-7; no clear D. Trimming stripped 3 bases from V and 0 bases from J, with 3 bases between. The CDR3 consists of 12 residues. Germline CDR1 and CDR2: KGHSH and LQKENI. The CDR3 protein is CASSPSSYEQYF. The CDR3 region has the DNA TGTGCCAGCTCACCGAGCTCCTACGAGCAGTACTTC.

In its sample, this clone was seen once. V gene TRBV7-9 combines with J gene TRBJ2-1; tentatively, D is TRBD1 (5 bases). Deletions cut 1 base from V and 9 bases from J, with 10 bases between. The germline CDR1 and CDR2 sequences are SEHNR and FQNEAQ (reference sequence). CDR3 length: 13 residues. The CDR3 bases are TGTGCCAGCAGCTTAGGTACAGGAAGTGAGCAGTTCTTC. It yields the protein CASSLGTGSEQFF.

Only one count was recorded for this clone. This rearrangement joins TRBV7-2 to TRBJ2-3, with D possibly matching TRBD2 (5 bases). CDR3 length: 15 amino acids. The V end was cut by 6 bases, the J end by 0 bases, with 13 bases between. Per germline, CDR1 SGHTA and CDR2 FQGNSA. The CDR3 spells CASSQDGVSTDTQYF. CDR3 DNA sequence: TGTGCCAGCAGTCAAGACGGGGTTAGCACAGATACGCAGTATTTT. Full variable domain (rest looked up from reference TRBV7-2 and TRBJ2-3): GAGVSQSPSNKVTEKGKDVELRCDPISGHTALYWYRQSLGQGLEFLIYFQGNSAPDKSGLPSDRFSAERTGGSVSTLTIQRTQQEDSAVYLCASSQDGVSTDTQYFGPGTRLTVL.

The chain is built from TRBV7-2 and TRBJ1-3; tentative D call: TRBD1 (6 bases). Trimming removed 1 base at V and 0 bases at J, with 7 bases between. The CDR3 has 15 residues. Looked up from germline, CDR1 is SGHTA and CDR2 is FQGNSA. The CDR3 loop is CASSLDRASGNTIYF. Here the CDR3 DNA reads TGTGCCAGCAGCTTAGACAGGGCCTCTGGAAACACCATATATTTT.

The CDR3: CASSLSRGGGEKLFF. The CDR3 DNA is TGTGCCAGCAGTTTATCCCGGGGAGGGGGTGAAAAACTGTTTTTT. V is TRBV28 and J is TRBJ1-4; tentative D call: TRBD1 (6 bases). Trimming took 1 base from V and 7 from J, leaving 13 bases between them. Germline V gene lookup returns CDR1 MDHEN and CDR2 SYDVKM. The CDR3 runs to 15 residues.

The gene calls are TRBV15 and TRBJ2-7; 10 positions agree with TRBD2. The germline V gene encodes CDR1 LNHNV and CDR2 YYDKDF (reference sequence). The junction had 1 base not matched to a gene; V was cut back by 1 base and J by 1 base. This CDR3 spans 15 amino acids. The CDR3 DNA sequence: TGTGCCACCAGCAGAGCAGCGGGAGGGTCCTACGAGCAGTACTTC. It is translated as CATSRAAGGSYEQYF.

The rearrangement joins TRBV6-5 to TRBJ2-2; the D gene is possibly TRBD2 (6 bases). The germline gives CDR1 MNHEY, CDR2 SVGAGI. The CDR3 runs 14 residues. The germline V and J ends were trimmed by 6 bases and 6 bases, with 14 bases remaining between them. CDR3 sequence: CASSLVREAGELFF. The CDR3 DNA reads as TGTGCCAGCAGCCTTGTGAGGGAGGCCGGGGAGCTGTTTTTT.

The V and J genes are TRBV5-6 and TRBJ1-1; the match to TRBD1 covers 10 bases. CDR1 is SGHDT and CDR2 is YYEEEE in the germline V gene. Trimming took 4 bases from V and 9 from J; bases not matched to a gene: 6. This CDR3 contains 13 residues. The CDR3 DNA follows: TGTGCCAGCAGCCACGACAGGGGGCTTCAAGCTTTCTTT. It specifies CASSHDRGLQAFF.

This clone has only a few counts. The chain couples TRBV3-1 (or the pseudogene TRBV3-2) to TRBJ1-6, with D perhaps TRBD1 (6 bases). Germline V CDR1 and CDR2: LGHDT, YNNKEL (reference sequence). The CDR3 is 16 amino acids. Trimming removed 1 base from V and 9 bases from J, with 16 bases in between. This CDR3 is CASSQVGGGVGSPLHF. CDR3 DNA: TGTGCCAGCAGCCAAGTGGGAGGGGGAGTCGGTTCACCCCTCCACTTT.

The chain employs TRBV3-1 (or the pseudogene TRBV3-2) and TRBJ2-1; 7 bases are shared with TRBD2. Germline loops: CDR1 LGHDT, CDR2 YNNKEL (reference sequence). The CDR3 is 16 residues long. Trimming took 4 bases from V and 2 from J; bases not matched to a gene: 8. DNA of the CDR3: TGTGCCAGCAGCCGATTCTGGCGGGAGCCCTACAATGAGCAGTTCTTC. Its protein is CASSRFWREPYNEQFF.

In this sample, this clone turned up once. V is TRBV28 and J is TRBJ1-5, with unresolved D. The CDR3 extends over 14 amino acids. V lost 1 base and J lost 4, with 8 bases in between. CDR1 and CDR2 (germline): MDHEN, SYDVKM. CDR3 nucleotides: TGTGCCAGCAGTTTATACAGCTTTAATCAGCCCCAGCATTTT. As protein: CASSLYSFNQPQHF.

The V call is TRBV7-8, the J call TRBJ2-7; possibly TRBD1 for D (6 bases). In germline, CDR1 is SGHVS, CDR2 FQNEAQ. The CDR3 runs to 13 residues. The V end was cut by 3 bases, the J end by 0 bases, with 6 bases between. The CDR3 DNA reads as TGTGCCAGCAGCTTCAGGGGCTCCTACGAGCAGTACTTC. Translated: CASSFRGSYEQYF.

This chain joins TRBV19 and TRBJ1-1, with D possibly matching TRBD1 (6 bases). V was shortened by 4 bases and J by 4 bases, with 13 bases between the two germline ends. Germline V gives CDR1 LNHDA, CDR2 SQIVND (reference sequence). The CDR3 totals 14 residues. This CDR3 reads CASSTWGQGTEAFF. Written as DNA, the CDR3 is TGTGCCAGTAGTACCTGGGGGCAAGGCACTGAAGCTTTCTTT.

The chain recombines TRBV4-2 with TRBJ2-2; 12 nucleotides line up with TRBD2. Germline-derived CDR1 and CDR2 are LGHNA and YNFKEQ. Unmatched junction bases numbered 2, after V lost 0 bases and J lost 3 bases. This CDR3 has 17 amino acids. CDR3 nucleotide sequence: TGTGCCAGCAGCCAAGATCCTAGCGGGAGGGACACCGGGGAGCTGTTTTTT. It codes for CASSQDPSGRDTGELFF.

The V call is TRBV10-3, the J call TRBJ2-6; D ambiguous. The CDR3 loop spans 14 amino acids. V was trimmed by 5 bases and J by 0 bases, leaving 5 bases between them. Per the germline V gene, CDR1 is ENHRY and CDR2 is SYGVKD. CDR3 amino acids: CAISPISGANVLTF. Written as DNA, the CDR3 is TGTGCCATCAGTCCAATCTCTGGGGCCAACGTCCTGACTTTC.

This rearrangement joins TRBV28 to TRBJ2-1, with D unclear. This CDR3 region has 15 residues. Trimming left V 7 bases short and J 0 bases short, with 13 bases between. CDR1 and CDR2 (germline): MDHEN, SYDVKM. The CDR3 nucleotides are TGTGCCAGCAACCCCGGTACGCGCTCCTACAATGAGCAGTTCTTC. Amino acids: CASNPGTRSYNEQFF.

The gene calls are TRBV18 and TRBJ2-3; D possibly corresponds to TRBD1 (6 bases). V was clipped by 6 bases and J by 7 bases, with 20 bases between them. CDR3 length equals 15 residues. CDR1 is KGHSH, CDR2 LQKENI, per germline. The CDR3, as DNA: TGTGCCAGCTCTTCAAACAGGGTGGAATTAAATACGCAGTATTTT. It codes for CASSSNRVELNTQYF.

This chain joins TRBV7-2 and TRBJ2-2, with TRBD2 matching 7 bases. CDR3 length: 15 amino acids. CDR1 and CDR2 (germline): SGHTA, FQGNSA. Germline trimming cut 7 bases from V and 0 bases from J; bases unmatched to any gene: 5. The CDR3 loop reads CASTRLASNTGELFF. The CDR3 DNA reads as TGTGCCAGCACGCGACTAGCTTCGAACACCGGGGAGCTGTTTTTT. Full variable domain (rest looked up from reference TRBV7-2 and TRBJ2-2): GAGVSQSPSNKVTEKGKDVELRCDPISGHTALYWYRQSLGQGLEFLIYFQGNSAPDKSGLPSDRFSAERTGGSVSTLTIQRTQQEDSAVYLCASTRLASNTGELFFGEGSRLTVL.

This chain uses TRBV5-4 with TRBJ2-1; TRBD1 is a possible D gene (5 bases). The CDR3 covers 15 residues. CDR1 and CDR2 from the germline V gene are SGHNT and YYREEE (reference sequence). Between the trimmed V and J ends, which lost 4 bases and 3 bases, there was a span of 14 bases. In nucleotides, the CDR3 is TGTGCCAGCAGCCCCCCCGCTGACAGCTACAATGAGCAGTTCTTC. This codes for CASSPPADSYNEQFF.